The T cell receptor beta chain under discussion was sequenced for a study of T cells in Graves' hyperthyroidism and ophthalmopathy. Amplified regions were TCR beta CDR3 sequences from RNA transcripts. The HTBI set primed first-round TCR CDR3 RT-PCR. TCRdb ran MiXCR on the multiplex PCR reads and lists one entry per CDR3 protein. The data show about 460,000 distinct CDR3 sequences, about 22% seen once. From germline, CDR1 is SGDLS and CDR2 YYNGEE. The V gene end was trimmed by 0 bases and the J gene end by 9 bases; junction bases not matched to a gene: 6. The CDR3 has 14 amino acids. Sequenced material: blood. The chain is built from TRBV9 and TRBJ2-1; 7 positions match TRBD2. This TCR was sampled from a woman aged 70-85 years with Graves' ophthalmopathy. CDR3 sequence reads: CASSVARLAGEQFF. For the CDR3, the DNA is TGTGCCAGCAGCGTAGCTCGACTAGCAGGTGAGCAGTTCTTC.